This is a list of T cell receptor beta chains from one sample in a study of T cell changes during pregnancy in multiple sclerosis. Data came from immunoSEQ multiplex PCR; TCRdb stores just in-frame clones and leaves some out. The sample lists around 72,000 clones; 90% to 95% were seen once. The sample was peripheral blood, taken in the second trimester of pregnancy. These receptors all stem from a female donor in good health, enrolled as a control in a pregnancy study. Each CDR3 is given with its conserved first and last residue. A D gene is named only where the DNA matches it firmly. Size tells how often a clone was seen (once, few, many) or the class of an expanded clone, and some rows leave it out.

CDR3: CASSQDEDNSYNEQFF; DNA: TGTGCCAGCAGCCAAGACGAGGACAACTCCTACAATGAGCAGTTCTTC; size: .; D: .; J: TRBJ2-1; V: TRBV14; length: 16
CDR3: CAWSAGYGSPLHF; DNA: TGTGCCTGGAGCGCAGGGTACGGTTCACCCCTCCACTTT; size: .; D: .; J: TRBJ1-6; V: TRBV30; length: 13
CDR3: CASSLRLAGEDTQYF; DNA: TGTGCCAGCAGCTTACGACTAGCGGGGGAAGATACGCAGTATTTT; size: .; D: TRBD2; J: TRBJ2-3; V: TRBV7-2; length: 15
CDR3: CASSDPGQGNTEAFF; DNA: TGTGCCAGCAGTGACCCGGGACAGGGGAACACTGAAGCTTTCTTT; size: .; D: TRBD1; J: TRBJ1-1; V: TRBV25-1; length: 15
CDR3: CASSPGGPSLDFSYNEQFF; DNA: TGTGCCAGCAGTCCGGGGGGTCCGTCCCTAGACTTCTCCTACAATGAGCAGTTCTTC; size: .; D: TRBD2; J: TRBJ2-1; V: TRBV7-2; length: 19
CDR3: CASSLEGGLNTEAFF; DNA: TGTGCCAGCAGCTTAGAAGGGGGTCTGAACACTGAAGCTTTCTTT; size: .; D: .; J: TRBJ1-1; V: TRBV13; length: 15
CDR3: CASSLERQGRNTF; DNA: TGTGCCAGCAGCTTAGAGCGACAGGGTAGGAACACCTTC; size: .; D: TRBD1; J: TRBJ1-2; V: TRBV7-2; length: 13
CDR3: CASSLQENTEAFF; DNA: TGTGCCAGCAGCTTACAGGAGAACACTGAAGCTTTCTTT; size: few; D: .; J: TRBJ1-1; V: TRBV7-9; length: 13
CDR3: CASSSRTINEQFF; DNA: TGTGCCAGCAGTTCTCGGACTATCAATGAGCAGTTCTTC; size: .; D: .; J: TRBJ2-1; V: TRBV5-4; length: 13
CDR3: CACQGSGIETQYF; DNA: TGTGCCTGCCAAGGTTCGGGAATCGAGACCCAGTACTTC; size: .; D: .; J: TRBJ2-5; V: TRBV30; length: 13
CDR3: CASSLGLRENTEAFF; DNA: TGTGCCAGCAGCTTAGGACTAAGGGAGAACACTGAAGCTTTCTTT; size: .; D: .; J: TRBJ1-1; V: TRBV7-8; length: 15
CDR3: CAWSSIAGGPGTQYF; DNA: TGTGCCTGGAGTTCGATAGCGGGGGGGCCAGGGACCCAGTACTTC; size: .; D: TRBD2; J: TRBJ2-5; V: TRBV30; length: 15
CDR3: CASSVDAGSYNEQFF; DNA: TGTGCCAGCAGCGTAGATGCGGGCTCCTACAATGAGCAGTTCTTC; size: .; D: .; J: TRBJ2-1; V: TRBV9; length: 15
CDR3: CASSEGGRGGQPQHF; DNA: TGTGCCAGCAGTGAGGGTGGGAGGGGCGGGCAGCCCCAGCATTTT; size: .; D: .; J: TRBJ1-5; V: TRBV6-1; length: 15
CDR3: CASSSEVAFF; DNA: TGTGCCAGCAGTTCAGAGGTAGCTTTCTTT; size: .; D: .; J: TRBJ1-1; V: TRBV6-6; length: 10
CDR3: CASSDGLGYTF; DNA: TGTGCCAGCAGCGACGGACTTGGCTACACCTTC; size: .; D: .; J: TRBJ1-2; V: TRBV27; length: 11
CDR3: CASIAGGSSVYTEAFF; DNA: TGTGCCAGCATCGCAGGGGGCTCTTCTGTGTACACTGAAGCTTTCTTT; size: .; D: TRBD1; J: TRBJ1-1; V: TRBV11-1; length: 16
CDR3: CASSPLYEKLFF; DNA: TGTGCCAGCAGTCCCCTTTATGAAAAACTGTTTTTT; size: .; D: .; J: TRBJ1-4; V: TRBV28; length: 12
CDR3: CASSQRMAEKLFF; DNA: TGCGCCAGCAGCCAACGAATGGCAGAAAAACTGTTTTTT; size: .; D: .; J: TRBJ1-4; V: TRBV4-1; length: 13
CDR3: CASSLGTGENTEAFF; DNA: TGTGCCAGCAGCTTAGGTACAGGAGAGAACACTGAAGCTTTCTTT; size: .; D: .; J: TRBJ1-1; V: TRBV7-9; length: 15
CDR3: CASSVLSGGTYEQYF; DNA: TGTGCCAGCAGTGTCCTTAGCGGGGGGACCTACGAGCAGTACTTC; size: .; D: TRBD2; J: TRBJ2-7; V: TRBV28; length: 15
CDR3: CASTMDRTNEKLFF; DNA: TGTGCCAGCACTATGGACAGGACTAATGAAAAACTGTTTTTT; size: .; D: TRBD1; J: TRBJ1-4; V: TRBV5-6; length: 14
CDR3: CASSLERQPQHF; DNA: TGTGCCAGCAGCTTAGAGCGCCAGCCCCAGCATTTT; size: .; D: .; J: TRBJ1-5; V: TRBV7-9; length: 12
CDR3: CAAGGGELFF; DNA: TGTGCCGCTGGAGGCGGGGAGCTGTTTTTT; size: .; D: .; J: TRBJ2-2; V: TRBV27; length: 10
CDR3: CASSVVAGDYNEQFF; DNA: TGTGCCAGCAGCGTAGTGGCGGGGGATTACAATGAGCAGTTCTTC; size: .; D: TRBD2; J: TRBJ2-1; V: TRBV9; length: 15
CDR3: CASSQGQLSYNSPLHF; DNA: TGCGCCAGCAGCCAAGGACAGCTGAGCTATAATTCACCCCTCCACTTT; size: .; D: .; J: TRBJ1-6; V: TRBV4-1; length: 16
CDR3: CASSFRQGAGTEAFF; DNA: TGTGCCAGCAGTTTTCGACAGGGGGCCGGCACTGAAGCTTTCTTT; size: few; D: TRBD1; J: TRBJ1-1; V: TRBV6-5; length: 15
CDR3: CASRLGQGKEKLFF; DNA: TGTGCCAGCAGGCTTGGACAGGGGAAGGAAAAACTGTTTTTT; size: .; D: TRBD1; J: TRBJ1-4; V: TRBV2; length: 14
CDR3: CASHRNPGGEKLFF; DNA: TGCGCCAGCCATAGAAATCCTGGAGGCGAAAAACTGTTTTTT; size: .; D: .; J: TRBJ1-4; V: TRBV5-1; length: 14
CDR3: CASSAGQSTDTQYF; DNA: TGTGCCAGCAGCGCCGGACAGAGCACAGATACGCAGTATTTT; size: .; D: .; J: TRBJ2-3; V: TRBV9; length: 14
CDR3: CASSGGTSSYEQYF; DNA: TGTGCCAGCAGCGGCGGTACGAGCTCCTACGAGCAGTACTTC; size: .; D: .; J: TRBJ2-7; V: TRBV7-2; length: 14
CDR3: CASSQEPWASGDHEQYF; DNA: TGCGCCAGCAGCCAAGAACCCTGGGCTAGCGGGGACCACGAGCAGTACTTC; size: .; D: TRBD2; J: TRBJ2-7; V: TRBV4-3; length: 17
CDR3: CASSVGVAGARTDTQYF; DNA: TGTGCCAGCAGCGTAGGAGTAGCGGGGGCCCGCACAGATACGCAGTATTTT; size: .; D: TRBD2; J: TRBJ2-3; V: TRBV9; length: 17
CDR3: CASSPTTGGPAYEGYTF; DNA: TGTGCCAGCAGCCCCACTACCGGGGGTCCAGCCTATGAGGGCTACACCTTC; size: .; D: .; J: TRBJ1-2; V: TRBV5-6; length: 17
CDR3: CASSEDRGWDSNQPQHF; DNA: TGTGCCAGCAGCGAAGACAGGGGGTGGGATAGCAATCAGCCCCAGCATTTT; size: once; D: TRBD1; J: TRBJ1-5; V: TRBV7-2; length: 17
CDR3: CAWRGQGSSEAFF; DNA: TGTGCCTGGAGGGGACAGGGGTCTTCTGAAGCTTTCTTT; size: .; D: TRBD1; J: TRBJ1-1; V: TRBV30; length: 13
CDR3: CASTTLGNYGYTF; DNA: TGCGCCAGCACTACCCTTGGTAACTATGGCTACACCTTC; size: once; D: .; J: TRBJ1-2; V: TRBV4-3; length: 13
CDR3: CASSLETGRGYEQYF; DNA: TGTGCCAGCAGCTTGGAGACAGGGCGAGGCTACGAGCAGTACTTC; size: .; D: TRBD1; J: TRBJ2-7; V: TRBV5-4; length: 15
CDR3: CASSEGRGPDEQFF; DNA: TGTGCCAGCAGTGAAGGGAGGGGCCCGGATGAGCAGTTCTTC; size: .; D: .; J: TRBJ2-1; V: TRBV6-1; length: 14
CDR3: CASSSHRQGRDNEQFF; DNA: TGTGCCAGCAGTTCCCACAGACAGGGGAGGGACAATGAGCAGTTCTTC; size: .; D: .; J: TRBJ2-1; V: TRBV27; length: 16
CDR3: CASSYSKGVNTEAFF; DNA: TGTGCCAGCAGTTACTCGAAGGGGGTCAACACTGAAGCTTTCTTT; size: .; D: .; J: TRBJ1-1; V: TRBV6-6; length: 15
CDR3: CASSDRRERSPLHF; DNA: TGTGCCAGCAGTGACCGCCGGGAAAGGTCACCCCTCCACTTT; size: .; D: .; J: TRBJ1-6; V: TRBV25-1; length: 14
CDR3: CASYLAGGPVSQDTQYF; DNA: TGTGCCAGCTACTTAGCGGGGGGGCCGGTATCACAAGATACGCAGTATTTT; size: once; D: TRBD2; J: TRBJ2-3; V: TRBV6-4; length: 17
CDR3: CASSPYQGTNTEAFF; DNA: TGTGCCAGCAGTCCCTACCAGGGTACAAACACTGAAGCTTTCTTT; size: few; D: .; J: TRBJ1-1; V: TRBV27; length: 15